The 8 T cell receptor beta chains listed next were all sequenced from one sample in a study of T cells after yellow fever vaccination. TCRdb redid the calling of the 5' RACE reads with MiXCR, one entry per CDR3 protein. The sample has 150,000 to 200,000 distinct CDR3 sequences, roughly 6.4% seen once. The sample consisted of CD4+ T cells sorted from PBMCs, taken on the day of the first yellow fever vaccination. The receptors were sampled from a man aged 18 to 29 who received the YFV17D yellow fever vaccine.

This rearrangement joins TRBV5-1 to TRBJ2-5, with D maybe TRBD2 (5 bases). CDR3 length equals 15 residues. CDR1 and CDR2 (germline): SGHRS, YFSETQ. The V end lost 1 base, the J end lost 1 base, and 11 bases lay between the germline ends. CDR3 region: CASSLFEGFQETQYF. In DNA form, the CDR3 reads TGCGCCAGCAGCTTGTTTGAGGGCTTCCAAGAGACCCAGTACTTC. The full variable domain, with the rest looked up from reference TRBV5-1 and TRBJ2-5, is KAGVTQTPRYLIKTRGQQVTLSCSPISGHRSVSWYQQTPGQGLQFLFEYFSETQRNKGNFPGRFSGRQFSNSRSEMNVSTLELGDSALYLCASSLFEGFQETQYFGPGTRLLVL.

This clonotype was picked up many times. This chain uses TRBV29-1 with TRBJ2-1; D is possibly TRBD1 (5 bases). Germline V CDR1 and CDR2: SQVTM, ANQGSEA. The CDR3 runs 15 residues. V was cut by 3 bases and J by 0 bases, with 12 bases left in between. The DNA of the CDR3 is TGCAGCGTTGACGGCAGGGAAGGCTCCTACAATGAGCAGTTCTTC. The encoded protein is CSVDGREGSYNEQFF.

This rearrangement joins TRBV7-2 to TRBJ2-7; 7 bases are a match to TRBD2. After removal of 1 base from V and 1 base from J, the junction contained 4 bases not matched to a gene. This CDR3 is built from 15 residues. In germline, CDR1 is SGHTA, CDR2 FQGNSA. The CDR3 loop reads CASSLGAGPSYEQYV. The DNA for the CDR3 is TGTGCCAGCAGCTTAGGAGCGGGGCCATCCTACGAGCAGTACGTC.

This clonotype was counted many times. V usage is TRBV6-5 and J usage is TRBJ2-1; 11 bases agree with TRBD2. Germline assignment: CDR1 MNHEY and CDR2 SVGAGI. This CDR3 has 17 amino acids. V was pared by 3 bases and J by 7 bases, with 11 bases of the junction left unmatched. The CDR3 protein is CASSYTPGSGGENEQFF. In DNA, the CDR3 is TGTGCCAGCAGTTATACCCCGGGTAGCGGGGGGGAAAATGAGCAGTTCTTC.

This clonotype was seen only a few times. This rearrangement joins TRBV29-1 to TRBJ2-6, with D possibly matching TRBD1 (5 bases). V lost 7 bases and J lost 0, with 13 bases in between. This CDR3 has 15 amino acids. CDR1 SQVTM and CDR2 ANQGSEA come from the germline V gene. DNA of the CDR3: TGCAGCGCTGGACAATCCGACTCTGGGGCCAACGTCCTGACTTTC. This gives the protein CSAGQSDSGANVLTF.

This clonotype was counted ten times or more. The J gene is TRBJ1-1, the V gene TRBV5-6; D unresolved. The CDR3 is 13 amino acids. Trimming took 1 base from V and 6 from J, leaving 10 bases between them. Germline V gives CDR1 SGHDT, CDR2 YYEEEE. CDR3 nucleotides: TGTGCCAGCAGCTTGATCACGGTGCCTGAAGCTTTCTTT. Translating gives CASSLITVPEAFF.

The sample holds many counts of this clonotype. This sequence joins TRBV24-1 and TRBJ2-1; TRBD2 aligns across 9 bases. V shed 2 bases, J shed 5 bases, and the junction held 3 bases outside the gene matches. This CDR3 is 15 amino acids long. CDR1 is KGHDR, CDR2 SFDVKD, per germline. The DNA of the CDR3 is TGTGCCACCAGTGATTCGGCTAGCGGGAACAATGAGCAGTTCTTC. This encodes CATSDSASGNNEQFF.

The CDR3 spells CASSLAVSGGSNEQFF. In nucleotides, the CDR3 is TGCGCCAGCAGCTTGGCCGTTAGCGGGGGGAGCAATGAGCAGTTCTTC. The chain couples TRBV5-1 to TRBJ2-1; TRBD2 aligns across 10 bases. From germline, CDR1 is SGHRS and CDR2 YFSETQ. V lost 0 bases, J lost 6 bases, and 6 bases stayed unmatched. CDR3 size: 16 residues.